The 9 T cell receptor beta chains below all came from one sample that was sequenced in a study of OX40 agonist ivuxolimab in advanced cancers. The assay was immunoSEQ multiplex PCR, and TCRdb's table has in-frame clones only and misses some. The sample includes 82,000 or so clones, over 85% of them seen just once. The sample consisted of CD4+ or CD8+ T cells sorted from blood, taken in a trial of the OX40 agonist ivuxolimab. The source of these receptors is an adult with an advanced solid tumor such as melanoma, head and neck, liver or kidney cancer.

This chain links TRBV5-4 with TRBJ1-2; tentatively, D is TRBD1 (6 bases). The V end was cut by 2 bases, the J end by 7 bases, with 18 bases between. The CDR3 has 15 amino acids. Germline V gene data show CDR1 as SGHNT and CDR2 as YYREEE (reference sequence). The CDR3 DNA follows: TGTGCCAGCAGCTTACAGGGCCATGGGGGTGGTGGCTACACCTTC. It yields the protein CASSLQGHGGGGYTF. Supplemented by reference TRBV5-4 and TRBJ1-2, the full variable domain reads ETGVTQSPTHLIKTRGQQVTLRCSSQSGHNTVSWYQQALGQGPQFIFQYYREEENGRGNFPPRFSGLQFPNYSSELNVNALELDDSALYLCASSLQGHGGGGYTFGSGTRLTVV.

The chain has TRBV19 and TRBJ2-1; D unresolved. V dropped 5 bases and J dropped 4 bases, with 9 bases sitting between them. This CDR3 is built from 13 residues. CDR1 LNHDA and CDR2 SQIVND come from the germline V gene (reference sequence). CDR3 in amino acids: CASSRDFYNEQFF. The CDR3, as DNA: TGTGCCAGTAGTCGTGACTTTTACAATGAGCAGTTCTTC.

This chain links TRBV6-5 with TRBJ1-2, with D maybe TRBD1 (5 bases). The CDR3 is made up of 14 amino acids. Trimming took 2 bases from V and 0 from J, leaving 7 bases between them. Germline-derived CDR1 and CDR2 are MNHEY and SVGAGI. The DNA of the CDR3 is TGTGCCAGCAGTTACCAGGGCGCTAACTATGGCTACACCTTC. Translating gives CASSYQGANYGYTF.

The rearrangement uses TRBV6-1 and TRBJ2-5, with 9 bases matching TRBD1. The CDR3 covers 15 residues. V shed 7 bases and J 5 bases; nucleotides not matched to a gene: 11. CDR1 MNHNS and CDR2 SASEGT come from the germline V gene. The CDR3 reads CASIDTGGSGETQYF. Written as DNA, the CDR3 is TGTGCCAGCATCGATACAGGGGGCAGCGGGGAGACCCAGTACTTC.

This clone was detected only once. V is TRBV2 and J is TRBJ2-7, with 9 positions matching TRBD1. There are 16 residues in the CDR3. Germline CDR1 SNHLY, CDR2 FYNNEI. Trimming took 9 bases from V and 7 from J; bases not matched to a gene: 19. The CDR3 DNA sequence: TGTGCCAGTAGCCGGGACAGGGTAGACGGGAGGAGTGAGCAGTACTTC. Translation gives CASSRDRVDGRSEQYF.

The V call is TRBV19, the J call TRBJ1-1; D perhaps matches TRBD1 (6 bases). The CDR3 spans 15 residues. CDR1 and CDR2 from the germline V gene are LNHDA and SQIVND (reference sequence). V was pared by 1 base and J by 5 bases, with 14 bases between. Here the CDR3 reads CASSIGDRSSTEAFF. As DNA, the CDR3 is TGTGCCAGTAGTATAGGAGACAGGTCGTCGACTGAAGCTTTCTTT.

The chain combines TRBV6-1 with TRBJ2-3; D uncertain. This CDR3 region has 16 residues. Germline loops: CDR1 MNHNS, CDR2 SASEGT. Trimming took 2 bases from V and 4 from J, leaving 16 bases between them. For the CDR3, the DNA is TGTGCCAGCAGTGAATTTCAGTCTGCGTGGGCAGATACGCAGTATTTT. Protein product: CASSEFQSAWADTQYF.

V gene TRBV2 combines with J gene TRBJ1-3, with D perhaps TRBD1 (5 bases). The CDR3 runs to 16 residues. Deletions cut 6 bases from V and 5 bases from J, with 20 bases between. From germline, CDR1 is SNHLY and CDR2 FYNNEI. CDR3 sequence (DNA): TGTGCCAGCAGCCTAACTCGGGAGGGGACGAGAAACACCATATATTTT. Amino acids: CASSLTREGTRNTIYF.

Comments on this clone: Other nucleotide sequences in the sample specify the same CDR3. The chain employs TRBV30 and TRBJ2-7, with TRBD1 identical over 7 bases. The trim removed 0 bases at V and 3 bases at J, leaving 2 bases unmatched. CDR3 size: 13 residues. Germline CDR1 reads GTSNPN; CDR2 reads SVGIG (reference sequence). CDR3 sequence reads: CAWSVRQGYEQYF. The CDR3 nucleotides read TGTGCCTGGAGTGTACGACAGGGCTACGAGCAGTACTTC.